The 15 T cell receptor beta chains given below trace back to one sample, sequenced in a study of blood T cell repertoires in COVID-19. Data came from immunoSEQ multiplex PCR; TCRdb stores just in-frame clones and leaves some out. The repertoire includes 110,000 or so clones, 85% of them detected once, and around 13% sits in the top ten. The sample was peripheral blood. These receptors all come from a human donor in a cohort sampled during active COVID-19.

The V call is TRBV30, the J call TRBJ2-7; a weak D match, TRBD1 (8 bases). The V end was cut by 0 bases, the J end by 1 base, with 13 bases between. Germline V gene data show CDR1 as GTSNPN and CDR2 as SVGIG (reference sequence). The CDR3 has 15 amino acids. CDR3 sequence: CAWSVGGTGSYEQYF. CDR3 DNA: TGTGCCTGGAGTGTGGGGGGGACAGGATCCTACGAGCAGTACTTC. The entire variable domain, with the rest obtained from reference TRBV30 and TRBJ2-7, is as follows: SQTIHQWPATLVQPVGSPLSLECTVEGTSNPNLYWYRQAAGRGLQLLFYSVGIGQISSEVPQNLSASRPQDRQFILSSKKLLLSDSGFYLCAWSVGGTGSYEQYFGPGTRLTVT.

The V gene is TRBV3-1 (or the pseudogene TRBV3-2), the J gene TRBJ1-2, with 11 bases aligning to TRBD1. CDR3 length: 17 amino acids. CDR1 LGHDT and CDR2 YNNKEL come from the germline V gene (reference sequence). V lost 3 bases and J lost 4; bases outside the gene matches: 10. CDR3 protein: CASSHRTGGAIIYGYTF. CDR3 in DNA: TGTGCCAGCAGCCACCGGACAGGGGGCGCGATAATCTATGGCTACACCTTC.

This clone appeared once. The chain employs TRBV28 and TRBJ1-2; weak D call: TRBD1 (6 bases). Trimming removed 7 bases at V and 4 bases at J, with 16 bases between. The CDR3 totals 14 residues. The germline CDR1 and CDR2 sequences are MDHEN and SYDVKM. The CDR3 DNA reads as TGTGCCAGCACATATACGGGACAAAGCTATGGCTACACCTTC. Its translation is CASTYTGQSYGYTF.

The chain employs TRBV19 and TRBJ1-2; weak D call: TRBD1 (6 bases). CDR1 is LNHDA and CDR2 is SQIVND in the germline V gene (reference sequence). Deletions cut 2 bases from V and 7 bases from J, with 11 bases between. The CDR3 covers 13 residues. The CDR3 DNA sequence: TGTGCCAGTAGTATAAAACAGGGACCTGGCTACACCTTC. As protein: CASSIKQGPGYTF.

The chain is built from TRBV11-2 and TRBJ2-5; 11 nucleotides match TRBD2. The CDR3 is 15 residues long. Unmatched junction bases numbered 3, after V lost 4 bases and J lost 2 bases. CDR1 SGHAT and CDR2 FQNNGV come from the germline V gene. The CDR3 loop reads CASSSRLAGQETQYF. CDR3 coding DNA: TGTGCCAGCAGCTCCCGACTAGCGGGGCAAGAGACCCAGTACTTC.

V is TRBV5-5 and J is TRBJ2-1; D might be TRBD2 (5 bases). This CDR3 comprises 14 residues. Looked up from germline, CDR1 is SGHKS and CDR2 is YYEKEE (reference sequence). V was pared by 4 bases and J by 8 bases, with 16 bases between. The CDR3 protein is CASSQRAAGDEQFF. Here the CDR3 DNA reads TGTGCCAGCAGCCAAAGGGCGGCGGGCGATGAGCAGTTCTTC. Supplemented by reference TRBV5-5 and TRBJ2-1, the full variable domain reads DAGVTQSPTHLIKTRGQQVTLRCSPISGHKSVSWYQQVLGQGPQFIFQYYEKEERGRGNFPDRFSARQFPNYSSELNVNALLLGDSALYLCASSQRAAGDEQFFGPGTRLTVL.

The chain uses TRBV11-2 and TRBJ1-2; D unclear. CDR3 length: 13 residues. The germline CDR1 and CDR2 sequences are SGHAT and FQNNGV. The germline V and J ends were trimmed by 5 bases and 6 bases, with 13 bases remaining between them. In DNA, the CDR3 is TGTGCCAGCAGCCCTAGACTAGAGGATGGCTACACCTTC. This gives the protein CASSPRLEDGYTF.

CDR3 amino acids: CASKVNPGATIYF. The CDR3 DNA reads TGTGCCAGCAAAGTAAACCCCGGAGCCACCATATATTTT. The V gene is TRBV6-5, the J gene TRBJ1-3; D is uncertain. CDR1 and CDR2 from the germline V gene are MNHEY and SVGAGI. The V end lost 7 bases, the J end lost 9 bases, and 16 bases lay between the germline ends. The CDR3 totals 13 residues.

CDR3 sequence: CAWSVRQFNQPQHF. The CDR3, as DNA: TGTGCCTGGAGTGTAAGACAGTTCAATCAGCCCCAGCATTTT. V is TRBV30 and J is TRBJ1-5, with D tentatively TRBD1 (5 bases). Germline CDR1 reads GTSNPN; CDR2 reads SVGIG (reference sequence). With 0 bases removed from V and 3 bases from J, the gap between germline ends came to 9 bases. The CDR3 spans 14 residues.

This clone was counted a few times. This sequence joins TRBV6-4 and TRBJ1-2, with 7 bases fitting TRBD1. Trimming took 3 bases from V and 2 from J; bases not matched to a gene: 3. Germline CDR1 MRHNA, CDR2 SNTAGT. The CDR3 is 14 amino acids. DNA of the CDR3: TGTGCCAGCAGTGAAAAAGGGGGCAACTATGGCTACACCTTC. Its translation is CASSEKGGNYGYTF.

The rearrangement joins TRBV5-6 to TRBJ1-2, with 10 bases aligning to TRBD1. V dropped 4 bases and J dropped 8; count of bases not matched to a gene: 11. This CDR3 spans 15 amino acids. Per the germline V gene, CDR1 is SGHDT and CDR2 is YYEEEE. CDR3 sequence (DNA): TGTGCCAGCAGCCCTTTCGGGACAGGGGCGAAGGGCTACACCTTC. Translated: CASSPFGTGAKGYTF. The full variable domain, with the rest looked up from reference TRBV5-6 and TRBJ1-2, is DAGVTQSPTHLIKTRGQQVTLRCSPKSGHDTVSWYQQALGQGPQFIFQYYEEEERQRGNFPDRFSGHQFPNYSSELNVNALLLGDSALYLCASSPFGTGAKGYTFGSGTRLTVV.

V is TRBV6-5 and J is TRBJ2-5; 7 bases line up with TRBD1. The CDR3 runs 14 residues. Unmatched junction bases numbered 7, after V lost 7 bases and J lost 2 bases. CDR1 and CDR2 from the germline V gene are MNHEY and SVGAGI. CDR3 DNA: TGTGCCAGCACCGCGACAGGGTCTCAAGAGACCCAGTACTTC. This gives the protein CASTATGSQETQYF.

The chain carries TRBV5-4 and TRBJ2-3; unclear D gene. This CDR3 comprises 14 residues. The V end was cut by 2 bases, the J end by 3 bases, with 10 bases between. The germline V gene has CDR1 SGHNT and CDR2 YYREEE (reference sequence). CDR3 protein: CASSLTPSTDTQYF. In DNA, the CDR3 is TGTGCCAGCAGCTTAACTCCCTCAACAGATACGCAGTATTTT.

The chain recombines TRBV28 with TRBJ2-4, with 9 bases that match TRBD1. There are 15 residues in the CDR3. The germline V gene has CDR1 MDHEN and CDR2 SYDVKM. V trimming: 7 bases; J trimming: 3 bases; junction bases outside the gene matches: 7. The CDR3 DNA is TGTGCCAGCACTATGACAGGGGGTGTCAAAAACATTCAGTACTTC. As protein: CASTMTGGVKNIQYF.

V is TRBV7-2 and J is TRBJ2-7, with TRBD2 matching over 11 bases. CDR3 length: 18 amino acids. Germline V gene data show CDR1 as SGHTA and CDR2 as FQGNSA. V lost 0 bases to trimming and J lost 6 bases; unmatched junction nucleotides: 13. This CDR3 is CASSLARRLAGGPGEQYF. The CDR3 bases are TGTGCCAGCAGCTTAGCGAGGAGGTTAGCGGGGGGGCCTGGCGAGCAGTACTTC.